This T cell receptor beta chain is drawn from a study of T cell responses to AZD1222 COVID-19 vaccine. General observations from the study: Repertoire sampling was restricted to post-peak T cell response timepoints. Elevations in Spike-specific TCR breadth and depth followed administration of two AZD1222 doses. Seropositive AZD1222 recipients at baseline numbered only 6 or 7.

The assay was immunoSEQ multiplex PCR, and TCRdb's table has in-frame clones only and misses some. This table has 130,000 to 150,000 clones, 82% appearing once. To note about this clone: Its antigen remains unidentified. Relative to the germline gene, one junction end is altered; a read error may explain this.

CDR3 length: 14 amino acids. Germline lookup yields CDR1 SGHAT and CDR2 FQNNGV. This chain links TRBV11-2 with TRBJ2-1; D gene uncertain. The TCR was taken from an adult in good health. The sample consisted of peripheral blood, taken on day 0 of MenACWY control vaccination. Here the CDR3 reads CASTLDTTYNEQFF. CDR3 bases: TGTGCCAGCACCTTAGACACAACATACAATGAGCAGTTCTTC.